Below, one T cell receptor beta chain is given with its context. The target antigen is unknown. Measured with immunoSEQ multiplex PCR; TCRdb has only the in-frame clones, and not every one. This sample has around 110,000 clones, with about 80% found just once. Germline V gene sequence: CDR1 LGHNA, CDR2 YNFKEQ. CDR3 length: 18 residues. With 6 bases clipped from V and 0 bases from J, the junction kept 10 bases outside the gene matches. These data belong to a study of T cell responses to AZD1222 COVID-19 vaccine. Study-level findings and limits: Vaccine-related CD4 TCRs covered spike, predominating at 160-218 and 743-854. Among AZD1222 vaccinees, only five to seven were seropositive at baseline.

The J gene is TRBJ1-6, the V gene TRBV4-2, with 8 bases fitting TRBD1. The sequence came from an adult in good health. This specimen consisted of peripheral blood, obtained on day 0 of AZD1222 vaccination. CDR3 in DNA: TGTGCCAGCAGTAGAACAGGGGGACGGGGCTCCTATAATTCACCCCTCCACTTT. The encoded protein is CASSRTGGRGSYNSPLHF.